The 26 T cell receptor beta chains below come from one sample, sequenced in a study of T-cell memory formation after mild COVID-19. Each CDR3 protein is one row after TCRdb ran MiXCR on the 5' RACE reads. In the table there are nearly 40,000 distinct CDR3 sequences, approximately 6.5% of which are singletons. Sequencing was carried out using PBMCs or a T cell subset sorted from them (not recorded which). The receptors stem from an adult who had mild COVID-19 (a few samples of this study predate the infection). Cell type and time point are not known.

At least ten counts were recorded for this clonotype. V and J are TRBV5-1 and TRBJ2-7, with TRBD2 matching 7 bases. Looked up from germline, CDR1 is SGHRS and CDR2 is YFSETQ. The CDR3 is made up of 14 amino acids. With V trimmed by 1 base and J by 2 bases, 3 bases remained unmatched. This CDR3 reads CASSLTSATYEQYF. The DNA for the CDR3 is TGCGCCAGCAGCTTGACTAGCGCGACCTACGAGCAGTACTTC. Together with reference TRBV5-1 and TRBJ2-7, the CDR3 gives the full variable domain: KAGVTQTPRYLIKTRGQQVTLSCSPISGHRSVSWYQQTPGQGLQFLFEYFSETQRNKGNFPGRFSGRQFSNSRSEMNVSTLELGDSALYLCASSLTSATYEQYFGPGTRLTVT.

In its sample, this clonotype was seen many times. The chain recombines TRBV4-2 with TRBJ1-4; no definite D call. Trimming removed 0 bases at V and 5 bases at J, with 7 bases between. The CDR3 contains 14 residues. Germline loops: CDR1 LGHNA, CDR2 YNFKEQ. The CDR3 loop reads CASSQDLRNEKLFF. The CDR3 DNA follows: TGTGCCAGCAGCCAAGATCTTAGGAATGAAAAACTGTTTTTT.

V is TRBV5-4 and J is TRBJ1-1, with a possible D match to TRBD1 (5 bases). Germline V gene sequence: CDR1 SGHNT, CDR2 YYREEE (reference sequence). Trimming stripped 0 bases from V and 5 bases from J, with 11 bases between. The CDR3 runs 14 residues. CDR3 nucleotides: TGTGCCAGCAGCTTGGAGGGGATGGAAACTGAAGCTTTCTTT. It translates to CASSLEGMETEAFF. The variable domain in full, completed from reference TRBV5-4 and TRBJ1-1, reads ETGVTQSPTHLIKTRGQQVTLRCSSQSGHNTVSWYQQALGQGPQFIFQYYREEENGRGNFPPRFSGLQFPNYSSELNVNALELDDSALYLCASSLEGMETEAFFGQGTRLTVV.

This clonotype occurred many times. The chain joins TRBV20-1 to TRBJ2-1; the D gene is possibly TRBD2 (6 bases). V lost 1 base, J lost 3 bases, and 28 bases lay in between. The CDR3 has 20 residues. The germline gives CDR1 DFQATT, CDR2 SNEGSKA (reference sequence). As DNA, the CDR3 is TGCAGTGCTAGAGCCCAACCCCTCCGCACGGGAGCCTACAGCTACAATGAGCAGTTCTTC. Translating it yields CSARAQPLRTGAYSYNEQFF.

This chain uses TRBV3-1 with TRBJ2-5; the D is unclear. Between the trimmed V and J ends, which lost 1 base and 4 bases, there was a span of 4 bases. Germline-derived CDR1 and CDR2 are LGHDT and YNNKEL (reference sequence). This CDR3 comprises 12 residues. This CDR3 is CASSQASETQYF. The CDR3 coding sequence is TGTGCCAGCAGCCAAGCATCAGAGACCCAGTACTTC.

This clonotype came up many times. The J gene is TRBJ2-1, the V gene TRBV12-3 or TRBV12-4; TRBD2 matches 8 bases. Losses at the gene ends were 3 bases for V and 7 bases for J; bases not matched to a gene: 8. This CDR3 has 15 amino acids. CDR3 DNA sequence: TGTGCCAGCAGTTTTCCAAGCGGGAGAGGAAATGAGCAGTTCTTC. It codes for CASSFPSGRGNEQFF.

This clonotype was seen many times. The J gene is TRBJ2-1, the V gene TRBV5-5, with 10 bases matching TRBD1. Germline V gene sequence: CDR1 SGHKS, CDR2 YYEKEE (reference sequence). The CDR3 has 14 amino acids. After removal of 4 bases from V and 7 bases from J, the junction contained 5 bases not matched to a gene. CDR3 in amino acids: CASSPGQGRNEQFF. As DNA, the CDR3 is TGTGCCAGCAGCCCGGGACAGGGGAGGAATGAGCAGTTCTTC.

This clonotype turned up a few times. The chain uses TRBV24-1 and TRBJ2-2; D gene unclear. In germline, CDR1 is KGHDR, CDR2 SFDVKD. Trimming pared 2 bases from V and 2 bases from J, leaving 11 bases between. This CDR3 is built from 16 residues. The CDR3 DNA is TGTGCCACCAGTGATTCCTGGGTCGCCAACACCGGGGAGCTGTTTTTT. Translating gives CATSDSWVANTGELFF.

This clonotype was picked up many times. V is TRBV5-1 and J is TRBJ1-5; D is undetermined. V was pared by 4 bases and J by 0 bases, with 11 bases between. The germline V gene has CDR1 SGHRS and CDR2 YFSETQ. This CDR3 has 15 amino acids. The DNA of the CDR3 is TGCGCCAGCAGCCCCGACGCTTATAGCAATCAGCCCCAGCATTTT. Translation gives CASSPDAYSNQPQHF.

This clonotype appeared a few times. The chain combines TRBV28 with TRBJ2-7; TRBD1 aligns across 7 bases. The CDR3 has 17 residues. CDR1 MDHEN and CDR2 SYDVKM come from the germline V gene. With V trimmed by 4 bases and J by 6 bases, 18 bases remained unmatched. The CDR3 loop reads CASSSPQGQDGQSEQYF. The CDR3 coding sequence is TGTGCCAGCAGTTCCCCACAAGGACAGGATGGCCAAAGCGAGCAGTACTTC.

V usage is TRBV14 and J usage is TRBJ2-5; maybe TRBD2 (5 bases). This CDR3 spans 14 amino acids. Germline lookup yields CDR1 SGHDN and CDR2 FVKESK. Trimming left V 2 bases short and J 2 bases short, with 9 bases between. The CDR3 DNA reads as TGTGCCAGCAGCCAAAACCGGGGACAAGAGACCCAGTACTTC. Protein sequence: CASSQNRGQETQYF.

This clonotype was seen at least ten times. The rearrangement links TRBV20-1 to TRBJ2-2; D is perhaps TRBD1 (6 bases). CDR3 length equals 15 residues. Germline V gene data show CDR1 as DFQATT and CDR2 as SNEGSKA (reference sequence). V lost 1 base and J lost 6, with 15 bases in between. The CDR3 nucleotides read TGCAGTGCTAGAGGATCAGGGGTTGGGGCCGGGGAGCTGTTTTTT. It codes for CSARGSGVGAGELFF.

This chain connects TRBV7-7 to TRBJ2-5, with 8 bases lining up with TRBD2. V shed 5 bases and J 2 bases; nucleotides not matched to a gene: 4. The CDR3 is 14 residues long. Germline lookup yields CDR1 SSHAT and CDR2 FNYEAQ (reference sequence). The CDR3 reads CASSRGGPQETQYF. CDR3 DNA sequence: TGTGCCAGCAGCCGCGGGGGGCCTCAAGAGACCCAGTACTTC.

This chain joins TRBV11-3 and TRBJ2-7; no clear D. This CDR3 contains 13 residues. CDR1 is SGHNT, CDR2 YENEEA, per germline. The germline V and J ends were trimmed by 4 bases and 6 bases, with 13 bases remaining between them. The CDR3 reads CASSSSMWGEQYF. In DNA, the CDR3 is TGTGCCAGCAGCTCGTCCATGTGGGGCGAGCAGTACTTC.

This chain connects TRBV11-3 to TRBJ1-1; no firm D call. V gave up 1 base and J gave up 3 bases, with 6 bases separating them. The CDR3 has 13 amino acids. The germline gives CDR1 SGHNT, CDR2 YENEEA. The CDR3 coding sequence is TGTGCCAGCAGCTTAGTTCCCGACACTGAAGCTTTCTTT. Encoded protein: CASSLVPDTEAFF.

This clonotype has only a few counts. This CDR3 is CASSFNREKLFF. The CDR3 region has the DNA TGTGCCAGCAGTTTCAATCGTGAAAAACTGTTTTTT. The gene calls are TRBV12-3 or TRBV12-4 and TRBJ1-4; D ambiguous. This CDR3 is 12 amino acids long. With 3 bases removed from V and 7 bases from J, the gap between germline ends came to 6 bases.

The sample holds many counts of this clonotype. The CDR3: CASSFGTSGSRLDTQYF. CDR3 bases: TGCGCCAGCAGCTTTGGGACTAGCGGGAGTCGGCTGGATACGCAGTATTTT. The chain carries TRBV5-1 and TRBJ2-3, with TRBD2 identical over 14 bases. The V gene's germline CDR1 is SGHRS and CDR2 YFSETQ. V shed 2 bases and J 6 bases; nucleotides not matched to a gene: 8. The CDR3 has 17 residues.

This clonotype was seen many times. The CDR3 loop is CAWSVRLAVDNEQFF. The CDR3 coding sequence is TGTGCCTGGAGTGTACGACTAGCGGTCGACAATGAGCAGTTCTTC. V gene TRBV30 combines with J gene TRBJ2-1; TRBD2 matches 9 bases. Germline V CDR1 and CDR2: GTSNPN, SVGIG (reference sequence). This CDR3 has 15 amino acids. Unmatched junction bases numbered 5, after V lost 0 bases and J lost 5 bases.

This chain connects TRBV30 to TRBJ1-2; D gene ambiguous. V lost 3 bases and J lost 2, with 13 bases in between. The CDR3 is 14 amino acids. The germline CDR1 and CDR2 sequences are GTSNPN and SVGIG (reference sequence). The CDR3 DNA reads TGTGCCTGGAGCGAAATGGGTCCGAACTATGGCTACACCTTC. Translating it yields CAWSEMGPNYGYTF. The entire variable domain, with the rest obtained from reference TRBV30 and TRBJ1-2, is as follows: SQTIHQWPATLVQPVGSPLSLECTVEGTSNPNLYWYRQAAGRGLQLLFYSVGIGQISSEVPQNLSASRPQDRQFILSSKKLLLSDSGFYLCAWSEMGPNYGYTFGSGTRLTVV.

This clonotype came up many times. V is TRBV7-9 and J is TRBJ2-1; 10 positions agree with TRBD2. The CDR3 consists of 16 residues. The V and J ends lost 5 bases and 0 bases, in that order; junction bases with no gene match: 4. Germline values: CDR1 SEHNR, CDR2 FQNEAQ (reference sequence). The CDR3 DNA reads TGTGCCAGCAGCAGTAGCGGGAGGAGCTCCTACAATGAGCAGTTCTTC. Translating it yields CASSSSGRSSYNEQFF.

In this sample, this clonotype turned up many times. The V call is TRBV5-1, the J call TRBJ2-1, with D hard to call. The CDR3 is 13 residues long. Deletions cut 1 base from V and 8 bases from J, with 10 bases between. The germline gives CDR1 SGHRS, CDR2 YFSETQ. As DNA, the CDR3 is TGCGCCAGCAGCTTGCTACTGGGCCATGAGCAGTTCTTC. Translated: CASSLLLGHEQFF.

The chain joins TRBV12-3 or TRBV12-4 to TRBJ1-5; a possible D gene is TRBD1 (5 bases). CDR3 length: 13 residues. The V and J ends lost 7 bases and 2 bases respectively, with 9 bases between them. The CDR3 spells CASIQGGNQPQHF. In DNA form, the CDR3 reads TGTGCCAGCATCCAAGGGGGCAATCAGCCCCAGCATTTT.

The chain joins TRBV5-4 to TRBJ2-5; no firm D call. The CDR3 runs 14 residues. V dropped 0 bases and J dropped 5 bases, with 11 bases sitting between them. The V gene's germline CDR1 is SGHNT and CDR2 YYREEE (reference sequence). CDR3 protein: CASSLVEVGETQYF. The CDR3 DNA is TGTGCCAGCAGCTTGGTTGAGGTTGGCGAGACCCAGTACTTC.

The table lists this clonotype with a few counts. Written as DNA, the CDR3 is TGTGCCAGCAGTGATTGGTTTAACTATGGCTACACCTTC. Amino acids: CASSDWFNYGYTF. The genes are TRBV12-3 or TRBV12-4 and TRBJ1-2; D gene unclear. The CDR3 runs to 13 residues. V shed 5 bases and J shed 1 base, with 8 bases lying between them.

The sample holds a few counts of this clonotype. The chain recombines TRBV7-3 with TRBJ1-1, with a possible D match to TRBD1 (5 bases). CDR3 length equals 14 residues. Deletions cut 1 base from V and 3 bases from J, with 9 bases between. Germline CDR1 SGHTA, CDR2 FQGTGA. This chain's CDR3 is CASSLMGRDTEAFF. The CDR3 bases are TGTGCCAGCAGCTTAATGGGACGGGACACTGAAGCTTTCTTT.

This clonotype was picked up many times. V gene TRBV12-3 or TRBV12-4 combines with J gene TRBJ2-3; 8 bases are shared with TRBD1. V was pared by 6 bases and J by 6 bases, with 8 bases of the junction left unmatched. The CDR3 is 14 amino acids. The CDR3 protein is CASRSGQGPDTQYF. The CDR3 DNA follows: TGTGCCAGCAGGTCCGGACAGGGTCCCGATACGCAGTATTTT.